A selection of T cell receptor beta chains follows, all from one sample in a study of cytomegalovirus exposure and HLA in healthy donors. TCRdb's copy holds only in-frame clones and misses some; the assay was immunoSEQ multiplex PCR. The sample consists of 180,000 or so clones, 75% to 80% of them appearing once. Sequenced input: PBMCs. The receptor source for this set is a female donor in good health and CMV-seronegative. Each CDR3 is given with its conserved first and last residue. The order of the fields is D gene, clone size, V gene, J gene, CDR3 protein, CDR3 DNA. The D gene is left open where the match is weak. Only some rows state a clone size, as once, few, many or a class for expanded clones.

D: NA
size: NA
V: TRBV30
J: TRBJ2-1
CDR3: CAWSVGGANDEQFF
DNA: TGTGCCTGGAGTGTTGGGGGGGCGAACGATGAGCAGTTCTTC

D: TRBD2
size: NA
V: TRBV9
J: TRBJ2-3
CDR3: CASSSTGTSGGGDTQYF
DNA: TGTGCCAGCAGCTCAACCGGGACTAGCGGGGGGGGAGATACGCAGTATTTT

D: NA
size: NA
V: TRBV30
J: TRBJ1-3
CDR3: CAWSVSAGNGNTIYF
DNA: TGTGCCTGGAGTGTAAGCGCGGGTAATGGAAACACCATATATTTT

D: TRBD1
size: NA
V: TRBV2
J: TRBJ2-7
CDR3: CASRNGQGISEQYF
DNA: TGTGCCAGCAGAAATGGACAGGGGATTTCGGAGCAGTACTTC

D: TRBD2
size: few
V: TRBV5-1
J: TRBJ2-5
CDR3: CASSANGLAGETQYF
DNA: TGCGCCAGCAGCGCGAACGGCCTAGCGGGAGAGACCCAGTACTTC

D: TRBD2
size: NA
V: TRBV11-2
J: TRBJ2-7
CDR3: CASSPDSGGYVEQYF
DNA: TGTGCCAGCAGCCCGGATAGCGGGGGCTACGTCGAGCAGTACTTC

D: NA
size: NA
V: TRBV6-1
J: TRBJ1-5
CDR3: CASREHSNQPQHF
DNA: TGTGCCAGCAGGGAACATAGCAATCAGCCCCAGCATTTT

D: TRBD1
size: once
V: TRBV7-8
J: TRBJ2-3
CDR3: CASSLPEGQGTTDTQYF
DNA: TGTGCCAGCAGCCTCCCAGAGGGACAGGGGACCACAGATACGCAGTATTTT

D: NA
size: NA
V: TRBV7-8
J: TRBJ1-6
CDR3: CASSPTENAPLHF
DNA: TGTGCCAGCAGCCCTACCGAAAACGCACCCCTCCACTTT

D: TRBD1
size: NA
V: TRBV5-1
J: TRBJ2-2
CDR3: CASRTGATGELFF
DNA: TGCGCCAGCAGGACAGGGGCCACCGGGGAGCTGTTTTTT

D: TRBD2
size: few
V: TRBV7-3
J: TRBJ2-7
CDR3: CASSLGGRTYEQYF
DNA: TGTGCCAGCAGCTTAGGCGGGAGAACCTACGAGCAGTACTTC

D: NA
size: NA
V: TRBV7-3
J: TRBJ2-3
CDR3: CASSRGGTDTQYF
DNA: TGTGCCAGCAGCAGGGGAGGAACAGATACGCAGTATTTT

D: NA
size: NA
V: TRBV2
J: TRBJ2-7
CDR3: CASSYPGEWEQYF
DNA: TGTGCCAGCAGTTATCCAGGGGAGTGGGAGCAGTACTTC

D: TRBD1
size: NA
V: TRBV27
J: TRBJ1-5
CDR3: CASSLGTGGVWQPQHF
DNA: TGTGCCAGCAGCCTCGGGACAGGGGGCGTTTGGCAGCCCCAGCATTTT

D: NA
size: NA
V: TRBV7-8
J: TRBJ1-6
CDR3: CASSLGSAGGPYNSPLHF
DNA: TGTGCCAGCAGCTTAGGGTCAGCGGGGGGCCCCTATAATTCACCCCTCCACTTT

D: NA
size: NA
V: TRBV7-9
J: TRBJ2-5
CDR3: CSSSLGSGQETQYF
DNA: TGTTCCAGCAGCTTAGGTAGCGGCCAAGAGACCCAGTACTTC

D: NA
size: NA
V: TRBV18
J: TRBJ1-4
CDR3: CASSGGVNEKLFF
DNA: TGTGCCAGCTCGGGCGGGGTGAATGAAAAACTGTTTTTT

D: NA
size: NA
V: TRBV19
J: TRBJ2-7
CDR3: CASSHRALSYEQYF
DNA: TGTGCCAGTAGCCACAGGGCGCTCTCCTACGAGCAGTACTTC

D: NA
size: once
V: TRBV11-2
J: TRBJ2-7
CDR3: CASSLVTKGDEQYF
DNA: TGTGCCAGCAGCTTAGTTACAAAAGGGGACGAGCAGTACTTC

D: TRBD2
size: NA
V: TRBV4-2
J: TRBJ2-2
CDR3: CASSPLRGESGELFF
DNA: TGTGCCAGCAGCCCCCTCCGGGGGGAATCCGGGGAGCTGTTTTTT

D: TRBD1
size: NA
V: TRBV6-1
J: TRBJ1-5
CDR3: CASSSGQVLREPQHF
DNA: TGTGCCAGCAGTTCTGGACAGGTACTTAGAGAGCCCCAGCATTTT

D: NA
size: NA
V: TRBV18
J: TRBJ1-2
CDR3: CASSSYNYGYTF
DNA: TGTGCCAGCTCATCGTATAACTATGGCTACACCTTC

D: TRBD1
size: NA
V: TRBV27
J: TRBJ1-5
CDR3: CASSNSNRGTNQPQHF
DNA: TGTGCCAGCAGTAACTCAAACAGGGGAACCAATCAGCCCCAGCATTTT

D: NA
size: NA
V: TRBV7-9
J: TRBJ1-4
CDR3: CASSLGAGETNEKLFF
DNA: TGTGCCAGCAGCTTAGGGGCAGGGGAAACTAATGAAAAACTGTTTTTT

D: TRBD2
size: NA
V: TRBV23-1
J: TRBJ2-1
CDR3: CASSPKAGGPRNEQFF
DNA: TGCGCCAGCAGTCCTAAAGCGGGAGGGCCAAGGAATGAGCAGTTCTTC

D: NA
size: NA
V: TRBV5-5
J: TRBJ2-3
CDR3: CASSLGVSADTQYF
DNA: TGTGCCAGCAGCTTGGGAGTTAGCGCAGATACGCAGTATTTT

D: NA
size: NA
V: TRBV9
J: TRBJ1-1
CDR3: CASSGRTGGMNTEAFF
DNA: TGTGCCAGCAGCGGAAGGACTGGAGGAATGAACACTGAAGCTTTCTTT

D: NA
size: NA
V: TRBV23-1
J: TRBJ2-1
CDR3: CASSQRSSYNEQFF
DNA: TGCGCCAGCAGTCAACGGAGCTCCTACAATGAGCAGTTCTTC

D: NA
size: NA
V: TRBV2
J: TRBJ2-5
CDR3: CASSAQSVQGQQYF
DNA: TGTGCCAGCAGTGCTCAATCGGTTCAGGGACAACAGTACTTC